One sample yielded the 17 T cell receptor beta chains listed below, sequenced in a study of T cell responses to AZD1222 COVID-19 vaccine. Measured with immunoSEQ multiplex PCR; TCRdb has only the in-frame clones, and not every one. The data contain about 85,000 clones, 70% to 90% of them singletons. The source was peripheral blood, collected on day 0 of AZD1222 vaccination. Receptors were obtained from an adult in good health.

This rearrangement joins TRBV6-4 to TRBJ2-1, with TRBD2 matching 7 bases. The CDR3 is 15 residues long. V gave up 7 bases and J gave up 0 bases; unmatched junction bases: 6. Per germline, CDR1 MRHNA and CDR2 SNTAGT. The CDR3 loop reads CASKPSGSSYNEQFF. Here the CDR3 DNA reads TGTGCCAGCAAACCTAGCGGAAGCTCCTACAATGAGCAGTTCTTC.

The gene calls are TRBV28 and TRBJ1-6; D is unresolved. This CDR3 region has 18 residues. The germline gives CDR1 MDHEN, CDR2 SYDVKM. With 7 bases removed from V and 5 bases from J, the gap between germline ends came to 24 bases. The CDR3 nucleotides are TGTGCCAGCATCCTGGGGTCGACTATAAGCCGAAATAATTCACCCCTCCACTTT. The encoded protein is CASILGSTISRNNSPLHF.

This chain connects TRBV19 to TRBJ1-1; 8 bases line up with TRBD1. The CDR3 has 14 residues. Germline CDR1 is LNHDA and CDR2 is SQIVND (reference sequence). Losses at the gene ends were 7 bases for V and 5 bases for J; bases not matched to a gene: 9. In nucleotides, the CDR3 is TGTGCCAGTATCCCTGACAGGGGAACGACTGAAGCTTTCTTT. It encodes CASIPDRGTTEAFF. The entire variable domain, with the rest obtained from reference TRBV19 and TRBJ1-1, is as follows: DGGITQSPKYLFRKEGQNVTLSCEQNLNHDAMYWYRQDPGQGLRLIYYSQIVNDFQKGDIAEGYSVSREKKESFPLTVTSAQKNPTAFYLCASIPDRGTTEAFFGQGTRLTVV.

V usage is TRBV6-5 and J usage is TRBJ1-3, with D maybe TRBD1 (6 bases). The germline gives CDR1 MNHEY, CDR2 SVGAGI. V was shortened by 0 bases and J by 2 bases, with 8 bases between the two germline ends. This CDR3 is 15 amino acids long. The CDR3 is CASSYSAGAGNTIYF. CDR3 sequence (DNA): TGTGCCAGCAGTTACTCGGCAGGGGCTGGAAACACCATATATTTT.

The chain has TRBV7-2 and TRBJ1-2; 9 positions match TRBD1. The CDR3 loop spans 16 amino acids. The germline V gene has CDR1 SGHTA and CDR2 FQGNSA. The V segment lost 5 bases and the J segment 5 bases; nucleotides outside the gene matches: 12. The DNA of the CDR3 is TGTGCCAGCAGCCCTGGACAGGGGAGGAGTAGTTATGGCTACACCTTC. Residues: CASSPGQGRSSYGYTF.

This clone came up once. The CDR3: CASSPPVTGSWETQYF. CDR3 DNA sequence: TGTGCCAGCTCACCTCCTGTCACAGGGTCCTGGGAGACCCAGTACTTC. V is TRBV18 and J is TRBJ2-5, with D perhaps matching TRBD1 (6 bases). The germline V and J ends were trimmed by 3 bases and 5 bases, with 19 bases remaining between them. CDR3 length equals 16 residues. Germline CDR1 and CDR2: KGHSH and LQKENI.

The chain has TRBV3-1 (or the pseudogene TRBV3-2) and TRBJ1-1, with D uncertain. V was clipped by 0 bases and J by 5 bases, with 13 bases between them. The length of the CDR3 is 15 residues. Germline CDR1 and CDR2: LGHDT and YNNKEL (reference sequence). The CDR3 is CASSQEFGRRTEAFF. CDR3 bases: TGTGCCAGCAGCCAAGAGTTCGGAAGGAGGACTGAAGCTTTCTTT.

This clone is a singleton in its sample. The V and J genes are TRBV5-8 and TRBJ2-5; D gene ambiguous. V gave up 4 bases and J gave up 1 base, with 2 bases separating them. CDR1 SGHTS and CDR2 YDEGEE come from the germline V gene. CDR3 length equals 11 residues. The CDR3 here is CASSPQETQYF. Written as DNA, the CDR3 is TGTGCCAGCAGCCCCCAAGAGACCCAGTACTTC.

The CDR3 DNA sequence: TGCGCCAGCAGCCCGCACCATATAGGGCAGGGAGGCGGCACCGGGGAGCTGTTTTTT. Translated, it gives CASSPHHIGQGGGTGELFF. This chain joins TRBV4-3 and TRBJ2-2; possible D gene TRBD2, 6 bases. The germline V gene has CDR1 LGHNA and CDR2 YSLEER. V lost 4 bases to trimming and J lost 4 bases, with 25 bases between them. The CDR3 contains 19 residues.

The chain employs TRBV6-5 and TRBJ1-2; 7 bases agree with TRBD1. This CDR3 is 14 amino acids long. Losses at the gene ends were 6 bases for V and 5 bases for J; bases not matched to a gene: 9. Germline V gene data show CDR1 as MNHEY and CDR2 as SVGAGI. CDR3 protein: CASSPAPGGYGYTF. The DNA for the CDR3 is TGTGCCAGCAGCCCCGCCCCAGGGGGTTATGGCTACACCTTC.

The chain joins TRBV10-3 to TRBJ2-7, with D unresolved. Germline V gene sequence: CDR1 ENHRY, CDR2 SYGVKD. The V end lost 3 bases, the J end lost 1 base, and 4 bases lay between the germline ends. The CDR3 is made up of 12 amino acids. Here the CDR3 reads CAISDESYEQYF. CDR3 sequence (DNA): TGTGCCATCAGTGATGAATCCTACGAGCAGTACTTC.

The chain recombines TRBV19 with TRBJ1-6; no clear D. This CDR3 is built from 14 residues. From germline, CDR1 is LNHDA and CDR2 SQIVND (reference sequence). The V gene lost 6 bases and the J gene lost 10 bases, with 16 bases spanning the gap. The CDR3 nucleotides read TGTGCCAGTAGCTTTATCCCGGCCGAGTCACCCCTCCACTTT. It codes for CASSFIPAESPLHF.

The CDR3 DNA follows: TGTGCCAGCAGCGACCTCAGGATAGGGGGGGGATCACCCCTCCACTTT. Protein sequence: CASSDLRIGGGSPLHF. The chain couples TRBV5-6 to TRBJ1-6; D is perhaps TRBD1 (6 bases). The V end was cut by 4 bases, the J end by 10 bases, with 21 bases between. The germline gives CDR1 SGHDT, CDR2 YYEEEE. The CDR3 loop spans 16 amino acids.

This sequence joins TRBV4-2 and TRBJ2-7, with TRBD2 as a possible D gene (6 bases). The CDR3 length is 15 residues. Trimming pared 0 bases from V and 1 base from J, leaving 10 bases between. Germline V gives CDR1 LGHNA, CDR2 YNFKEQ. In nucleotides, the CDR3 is TGTGCCAGCAGCCAAGATCCCCGGGGGTCCTACGAGCAGTACTTC. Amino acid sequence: CASSQDPRGSYEQYF.

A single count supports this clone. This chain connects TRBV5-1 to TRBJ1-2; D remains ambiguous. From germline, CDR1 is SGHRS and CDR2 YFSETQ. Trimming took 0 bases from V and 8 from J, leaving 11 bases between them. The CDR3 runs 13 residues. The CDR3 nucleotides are TGCGCCAGCAGCTTGGCCCCGGGTCAGGGCTACACCTTC. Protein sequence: CASSLAPGQGYTF.

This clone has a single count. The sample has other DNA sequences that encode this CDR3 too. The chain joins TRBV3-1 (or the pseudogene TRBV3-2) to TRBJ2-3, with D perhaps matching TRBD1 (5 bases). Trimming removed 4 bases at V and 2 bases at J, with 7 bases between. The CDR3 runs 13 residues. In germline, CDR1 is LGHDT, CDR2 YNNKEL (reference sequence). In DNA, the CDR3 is TGTGCCAGCAGCCCAGGGCCCACAGATACGCAGTATTTT. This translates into CASSPGPTDTQYF.

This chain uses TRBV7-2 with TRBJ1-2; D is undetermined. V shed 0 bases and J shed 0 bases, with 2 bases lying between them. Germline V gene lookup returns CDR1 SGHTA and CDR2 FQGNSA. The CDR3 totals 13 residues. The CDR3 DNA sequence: TGTGCCAGCAGCTTAGCGGCTAACTATGGCTACACCTTC. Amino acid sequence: CASSLAANYGYTF.